These 28 T cell receptor beta chains originate from one sample sequenced in a study of T cells in Graves' hyperthyroidism and ophthalmopathy. RNA transcripts provided the source from which TCR beta CDR3 regions were amplified. In the first-round RT-PCR of the TCR CDR3, the HTBI primer set was used. TCRdb recomputed calls from the multiplex PCR reads with MiXCR, one row per CDR3 protein. The sample has approximately 410,000 distinct CDR3 sequences, about 15% seen once. The sample consisted of blood. These receptors were obtained from a young man with Graves' ophthalmopathy.

V gene TRBV19 combines with J gene TRBJ1-5; possibly TRBD1 for D (5 bases). The CDR3 totals 15 residues. CDR1 LNHDA and CDR2 SQIVND come from the germline V gene (reference sequence). V was cut by 7 bases and J by 5 bases, with 18 bases left in between. The CDR3 coding sequence is TGTGCCAGTACTCGGGACCTAACCGGGTATCAGCCCCAGCATTTT. Its translation: CASTRDLTGYQPQHF.

This clonotype showed up many times. The rearrangement links TRBV11-2 to TRBJ2-2; possibly TRBD2 for D (6 bases). CDR1 and CDR2 from the germline V gene are SGHAT and FQNNGV. V was shortened by 5 bases and J by 1 base, with 14 bases between the two germline ends. CDR3 length equals 16 residues. CDR3 region: CASSAGTGLNTGELFF. CDR3 in DNA: TGTGCCAGCAGCGCGGGGACTGGATTGAACACCGGGGAGCTGTTTTTT.

This clonotype was recorded at least ten times. The chain combines TRBV20-1 with TRBJ1-2, with D uncertain. CDR3 length: 12 amino acids. V was cut by 5 bases and J by 2 bases, with 9 bases left in between. The V gene's germline CDR1 is DFQATT and CDR2 SNEGSKA (reference sequence). The CDR3 DNA follows: TGCAGTGCTTGTTCACAGAACTATGGCTACACCTTC. Translated: CSACSQNYGYTF.

Regarding this clonotype: Being one base from a much bigger clone, this may be a read error. The chain has TRBV12-3 or TRBV12-4 and TRBJ2-5, with 9 bases identical to TRBD2. J gave up 5 bases and V 6 bases, and 7 bases lay outside the gene matches. CDR3 length: 14 amino acids. The DNA for the CDR3 is TGTGCCAGCAGCGTAGCGGGAGCGAAGGAGACCCAGTACTTC. It specifies CASSVAGAKETQYF.

The chain uses TRBV27 and TRBJ1-5; D is undetermined. Trimming took off 0 bases at V and 6 bases at J, with 0 bases between the two ends. Looked up from germline, CDR1 is MNHEY and CDR2 is SMNVEV (reference sequence). CDR3 length: 11 residues. CDR3 sequence reads: CASSLSQPQHF. In DNA, the CDR3 is TGTGCCAGCAGTTTATCTCAGCCCCAGCATTTT.

This clonotype was counted a few times. The junction and the germline gene differ at one end; a read error may be behind it. This sequence joins TRBV7-2 and TRBJ2-4; 16 bases map to TRBD2. CDR3 length: 18 amino acids. Germline V gene data show CDR1 as SGHTA and CDR2 as FQGNSA. CDR3 bases: TGTGCCAGCAGCTTAGTTGGGACTAGCGGGGGGGCCATAAACATTCAGTACTTC. It codes for CASSLVGTSGGAINIQYF.

This clonotype has only one observation. The gene calls are TRBV9 and TRBJ2-1; D is unresolved. V lost 2 bases to trimming and J lost 5 bases, with 8 bases between them. Germline V gene data show CDR1 as SGDLS and CDR2 as YYNGEE. The CDR3 contains 13 residues. Here the CDR3 reads CASSVGRDNEQFF. For the CDR3, the DNA is TGTGCCAGCAGCGTTGGACGAGACAATGAGCAGTTCTTC.

This clonotype appeared many times. The rearrangement uses TRBV12-3 or TRBV12-4 and TRBJ1-2; D is possibly TRBD1 (5 bases). The V end was cut by 3 bases, the J end by 6 bases, with 8 bases between. This CDR3 region has 12 residues. As DNA, the CDR3 is TGTGCCAGCAGTTTTGCAGGGAATGGCTACACCTTC. It yields the protein CASSFAGNGYTF.

Only a few counts were recorded for this clonotype. The chain links TRBV12-5 to TRBJ2-4; the match to TRBD2 covers 9 bases. The V gene's germline CDR1 is LGHNT and CDR2 FRNRAP. This CDR3 has 16 residues. The ends lost 2 bases at V and 11 bases at J; junction bases unmatched: 13. The CDR3, as DNA: TGTGCTAGTGGTTTGAGTCCGTTCGCGGGGGGGCGTTTTCAGTACTTC. Protein: CASGLSPFAGGRFQYF.

This clonotype was counted at least ten times. This chain joins TRBV4-1 and TRBJ2-5; TRBD2 matches at 8 bases. The germline gives CDR1 MGHRA, CDR2 YSYEKL. This CDR3 comprises 14 residues. Trimming cost V 4 bases and J 1 base; bases outside gene matches: 2. The CDR3 nucleotides read TGCGCCAGCAGCCCACTAGCGGCCCAAGAGACCCAGTACTTC. Translation gives CASSPLAAQETQYF.

This clonotype was seen only once. The chain combines TRBV25-1 with TRBJ1-2; a possible D gene is TRBD1 (5 bases). The V end was cut by 1 base, the J end by 7 bases, with 10 bases between. This CDR3 region has 13 residues. CDR1 is MGHDK, CDR2 SYGVNS, per germline. The CDR3 nucleotides read TGTGCCAGCAGTGAATTTCAGGGTAGTGGCTACACCTTC. Protein sequence: CASSEFQGSGYTF.

Remarks on this clonotype: A clone one base away is much larger, so this may be a read error. The chain has TRBV5-6 and TRBJ2-7; 9 nucleotides agree with TRBD1. This CDR3 contains 14 residues. V lost 2 bases to trimming and J lost 3 bases; unmatched junction nucleotides: 3. From germline, CDR1 is SGHDT and CDR2 YYEEEE. In nucleotides, the CDR3 is TGTGCCAGCAGCTTCTGGGACAGGGTCTACGAGCAGTACTTC. Its protein is CASSFWDRVYEQYF. Combining the CDR3 with reference TRBV5-6 and TRBJ2-7 gives the whole variable domain DAGVTQSPTHLIKTRGQQVTLRCSPKSGHDTVSWYQQALGQGPQFIFQYYEEEERQRGNFPDRFSGHQFPNYSSELNVNALLLGDSALYLCASSFWDRVYEQYFGPGTRLTVT.

At least ten counts were recorded for this clonotype. The chain joins TRBV7-8 to TRBJ1-5; a weak D match, TRBD1 (6 bases). The CDR3 extends over 19 amino acids. Germline assignment: CDR1 SGHVS and CDR2 FQNEAQ. Trimming removed 4 bases from V and 1 base from J, with 23 bases in between. The DNA for the CDR3 is TGTGCCAGCAGCTCTCGGGACTCAGGGGCCGAGGGAAGCAATCAGCCCCAGCATTTT. Translated, it gives CASSSRDSGAEGSNQPQHF.

V and J are TRBV6-1 and TRBJ2-1; tentative D call: TRBD1 (7 bases). This CDR3 contains 15 residues. The V gene's germline CDR1 is MNHNS and CDR2 SASEGT. Trimming removed 2 bases from V and 11 bases from J, with 19 bases in between. CDR3 bases: TGTGCCAGCAGTGAATCCTCAGGGGGGTCTGGGAAGCAGTTCTTC. Residues: CASSESSGGSGKQFF.

This rearrangement joins TRBV18 to TRBJ2-3; 7 bases map to TRBD1. This CDR3 is built from 13 residues. Germline CDR1 KGHSH, CDR2 LQKENI. V trimming: 4 bases; J trimming: 7 bases; junction bases outside the gene matches: 5. This CDR3 reads CASSQEGGNTQYF. In nucleotides, the CDR3 is TGTGCCAGCTCACAGGAAGGGGGCAATACGCAGTATTTT.

As for this clonotype: No conserved phenylalanine or tryptophan ends this CDR3, so it is likely a read error. This chain uses TRBV7-9 with TRBJ1-1, with D unclear. Trimming removed 1 base at V and 1 base at J, with 19 bases between. This CDR3 has 18 residues. Germline V gene sequence: CDR1 SEHNR, CDR2 FQNEAQ (reference sequence). CDR3 in amino acids: CASSLGILVGAGNTEAFL. DNA for the CDR3: TGTGCCAGCAGCTTAGGAATTTTGGTTGGAGCAGGGAACACTGAAGCTTTCCTT.

This clonotype was observed a handful of times. The gene calls are TRBV9 and TRBJ1-4; perhaps TRBD1 as D (5 bases). The germline V and J ends were trimmed by 0 bases and 0 bases, with 9 bases remaining between them. Germline CDR1 reads SGDLS; CDR2 reads YYNGEE. This CDR3 comprises 16 residues. The DNA of the CDR3 is TGTGCCAGCAGCGTAGCTGGGGGAGCAACTAATGAAAAACTGTTTTTT. It translates to CASSVAGGATNEKLFF.

This clonotype was counted at least ten times. The chain carries TRBV9 and TRBJ2-5; the D gene could be TRBD1 or TRBD2 (7 bases each). Germline V CDR1 and CDR2: SGDLS, YYNGEE. Trimming shortened V by 0 bases and J by 4 bases, and 13 bases separated the two germline ends. The CDR3 loop spans 15 amino acids. CDR3 nucleotides: TGTGCCAGCAGCGTAGCTACAGGGGAGGGAGAGACCCAGTACTTC. Its translation: CASSVATGEGETQYF.

The chain couples TRBV6-5 to TRBJ2-2; D may correspond to TRBD1 or TRBD2 (5 bases each). CDR1 and CDR2 from the germline V gene are MNHEY and SVGAGI. This CDR3 is built from 13 residues. Trimming pared 2 bases from V and 7 bases from J, leaving 8 bases between. The CDR3 DNA is TGTGCCAGCAGTTACGAGGGGTACGGGGAGCTGTTTTTT. This codes for CASSYEGYGELFF.

This clonotype was detected a few times. The rearrangement uses TRBV12-3 or TRBV12-4 and TRBJ1-3; perhaps TRBD1 as D (6 bases). The CDR3 is made up of 17 amino acids. Trimming pared 4 bases from V and 0 bases from J, leaving 16 bases between. The CDR3 nucleotides are TGTGCCAGCAGTTACACACCCTGGGACACCTCTGGAAACACCATATATTTT. This translates into CASSYTPWDTSGNTIYF.

In its sample, this clonotype was seen many times. V and J are TRBV20-1 and TRBJ1-1, with TRBD1 as a possible D gene (5 bases). Germline CDR1 is DFQATT and CDR2 is SNEGSKA (reference sequence). V lost 0 bases to trimming and J lost 0 bases, with 11 bases between them. The CDR3 runs to 15 residues. Here the CDR3 reads CSARDRGFVNTEAFF. In nucleotides, the CDR3 is TGCAGTGCTAGAGATCGGGGCTTCGTGAACACTGAAGCTTTCTTT.

This clonotype has more than one count but fewer than ten. V gene TRBV6-1 combines with J gene TRBJ1-2, with D hard to call. The CDR3 sequence is 13 residues long. Between the trimmed V and J ends, which lost 2 bases and 4 bases, there was a span of 8 bases. Germline V gene lookup returns CDR1 MNHNS and CDR2 SASEGT. CDR3 DNA: TGTGCCAGCAGTGAACCAAGTCTCTATGGCTACACCTTC. Residues: CASSEPSLYGYTF.

This clonotype was detected many times. The chain couples TRBV4-1 to TRBJ2-7, with a possible D match to TRBD1 (5 bases). This CDR3 comprises 15 residues. The germline CDR1 and CDR2 sequences are MGHRA and YSYEKL. V shed 1 base and J shed 3 bases, with 13 bases lying between them. The CDR3 spells CASSQGHQQVYEQYF. The CDR3 region has the DNA TGCGCCAGCAGCCAAGGGCATCAACAGGTCTACGAGCAGTACTTC.

This clonotype was seen ten or more times. The gene calls are TRBV6-1 and TRBJ2-3; D possibly corresponds to TRBD2 (6 bases). Germline CDR1 is MNHNS and CDR2 is SASEGT. Trimming shortened V by 5 bases and J by 0 bases, and 12 bases separated the two germline ends. The CDR3 sequence is 15 residues long. DNA of the CDR3: TGTGCCAGCAGTCCGGGGGATCTTAGCACAGATACGCAGTATTTT. As protein: CASSPGDLSTDTQYF.

Ten or more counts support this clonotype. The V gene is TRBV6-2 or TRBV6-3, the J gene TRBJ2-7, with 7 nucleotides matching TRBD2. Per the germline V gene, CDR1 is MNHEY and CDR2 is SVGEGT. V shed 2 bases and J 4 bases; nucleotides not matched to a gene: 8. The CDR3 loop spans 15 amino acids. Here the CDR3 reads CASSYGLAELYEQYF. CDR3 sequence (DNA): TGTGCCAGCAGTTACGGTCTAGCGGAATTATACGAGCAGTACTTC.

This clonotype was counted at least ten times. This chain links TRBV10-2 with TRBJ2-7; 9 nucleotides align to TRBD1. CDR1 is WSHSY, CDR2 SAAADI, per germline. The CDR3 has 13 amino acids. V was pared by 5 bases and J by 3 bases, with 2 bases of the junction left unmatched. The CDR3 bases are TGCGCCAGCAGTATGACAGGGGGCTACGAGCAGTACTTC. Its protein is CASSMTGGYEQYF.

The table lists this clonotype with many counts. The chain carries TRBV20-1 and TRBJ1-3; D not certain. With 1 base removed from V and 4 bases from J, the gap between germline ends came to 14 bases. CDR1 is DFQATT and CDR2 is SNEGSKA in the germline V gene (reference sequence). This CDR3 is built from 15 residues. CDR3 sequence reads: CSARATAGPGNTIYF. The CDR3, as DNA: TGCAGTGCTAGAGCTACGGCTGGGCCCGGAAACACCATATATTTT.

This clonotype turned up a few times. The V call is TRBV9, the J call TRBJ1-5; no clear D. V was clipped by 0 bases and J by 4 bases, with 11 bases between them. The CDR3 totals 15 residues. Germline loops: CDR1 SGDLS, CDR2 YYNGEE. The DNA of the CDR3 is TGTGCCAGCAGCGTAGGGGCCTACGGGAATCAGCCCCAGCATTTT. Its protein is CASSVGAYGNQPQHF.